The entry below describes one T cell receptor beta chain. Its antigen is unidentified. These data originate in a study of beta chain features in type 1 diabetes. Points from the study as a whole: In all four CD4+ subsets, TCRB CDR3 length was significantly, moderately reduced in type 1 diabetes.

The whole isolated RNA underwent reverse transcription, so sequencing captured expressed TCRB transcripts. TCRdb keeps only in-frame clones here, not all; method: immunoSEQ multiplex PCR. The table lists about 740,000 clones, 13% of them singletons. The V gene's germline CDR1 is SGHNT and CDR2 YYREEE (reference sequence). CDR3 length equals 16 residues. Trimming took 6 bases from V and 3 from J; bases not matched to a gene: 9. This sequence originates from a man aged 18-30 years with type 1 diabetes. The genes are TRBV5-4 and TRBJ2-3, with TRBD1 matching 11 bases. Sequenced material: naive CD4+ T cells from blood. The CDR3 reads CASTSGGTGGTDTQYF. The DNA for the CDR3 is TGTGCCAGCACCTCTGGGGGGACAGGGGGGACAGATACGCAGTATTTT.